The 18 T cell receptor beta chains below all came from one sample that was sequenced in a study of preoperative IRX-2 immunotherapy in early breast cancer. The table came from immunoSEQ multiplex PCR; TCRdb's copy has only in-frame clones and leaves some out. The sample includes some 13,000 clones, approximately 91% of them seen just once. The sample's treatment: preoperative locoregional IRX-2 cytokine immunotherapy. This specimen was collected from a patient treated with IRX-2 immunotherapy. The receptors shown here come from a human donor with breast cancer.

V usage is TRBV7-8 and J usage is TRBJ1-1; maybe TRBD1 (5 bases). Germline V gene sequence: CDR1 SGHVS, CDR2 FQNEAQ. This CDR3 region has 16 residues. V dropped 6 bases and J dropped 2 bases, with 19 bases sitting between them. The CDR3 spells CASSHHLQEPNTEAFF. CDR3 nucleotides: TGTGCCAGCAGTCACCACCTACAGGAACCTAACACTGAAGCTTTCTTT. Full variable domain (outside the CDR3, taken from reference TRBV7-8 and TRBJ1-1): GAGVSQSPRYKVAKRGQDVALRCDPISGHVSLFWYQQALGQGPEFLTYFQNEAQLDKSGLPSDRFFAERPEGSVSTLKIQRTQQEDSAVYLCASSHHLQEPNTEAFFGQGTRLTVV.

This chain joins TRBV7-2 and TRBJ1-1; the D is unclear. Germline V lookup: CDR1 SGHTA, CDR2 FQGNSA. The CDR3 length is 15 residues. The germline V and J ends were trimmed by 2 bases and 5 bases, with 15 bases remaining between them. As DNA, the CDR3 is TGTGCCAGCAGCTTATACAGCTCGGTGGGTACTGAAGCTTTCTTT. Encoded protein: CASSLYSSVGTEAFF. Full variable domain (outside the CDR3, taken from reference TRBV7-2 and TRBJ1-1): GAGVSQSPSNKVTEKGKDVELRCDPISGHTALYWYRQSLGQGLEFLIYFQGNSAPDKSGLPSDRFSAERTGGSVSTLTIQRTQQEDSAVYLCASSLYSSVGTEAFFGQGTRLTVV.

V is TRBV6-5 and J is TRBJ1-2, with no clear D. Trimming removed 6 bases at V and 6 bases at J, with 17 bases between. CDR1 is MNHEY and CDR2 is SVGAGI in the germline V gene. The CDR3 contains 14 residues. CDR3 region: CASRPEIRAHGYTF. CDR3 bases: TGTGCCAGCAGACCGGAAATCCGGGCCCATGGCTACACCTTC.

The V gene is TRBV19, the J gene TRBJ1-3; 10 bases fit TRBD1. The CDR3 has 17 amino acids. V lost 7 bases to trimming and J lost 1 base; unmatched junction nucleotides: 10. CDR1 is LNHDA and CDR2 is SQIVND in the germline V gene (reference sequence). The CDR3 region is CASTTLTGGRSGNTIYF. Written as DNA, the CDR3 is TGTGCCAGTACGACTTTGACAGGGGGCAGGTCTGGAAACACCATATATTTT.

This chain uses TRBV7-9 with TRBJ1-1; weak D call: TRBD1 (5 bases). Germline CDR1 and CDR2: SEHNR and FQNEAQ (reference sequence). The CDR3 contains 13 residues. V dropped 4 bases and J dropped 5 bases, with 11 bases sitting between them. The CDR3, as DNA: TGTGCCAGCAGCTCCAGGGATGTTACTGAAGCTTTCTTT. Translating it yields CASSSRDVTEAFF. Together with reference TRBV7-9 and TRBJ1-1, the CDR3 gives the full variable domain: DTGVSQNPRHKITKRGQNVTFRCDPISEHNRLYWYRQTLGQGPEFLTYFQNEAQLEKSRLLSDRFSAERPKGSFSTLEIQRTEQGDSAMYLCASSSRDVTEAFFGQGTRLTVV.

CDR3 region: CASSPDTNTGELFF. In nucleotides, the CDR3 is TGTGCCAGCTCACCAGACACTAACACCGGGGAGCTGTTTTTT. The chain is built from TRBV18 and TRBJ2-2; D gene uncertain. V lost 2 bases and J lost 2, with 6 bases in between. Germline CDR1 and CDR2: KGHSH and LQKENI. The CDR3 is made up of 14 amino acids.

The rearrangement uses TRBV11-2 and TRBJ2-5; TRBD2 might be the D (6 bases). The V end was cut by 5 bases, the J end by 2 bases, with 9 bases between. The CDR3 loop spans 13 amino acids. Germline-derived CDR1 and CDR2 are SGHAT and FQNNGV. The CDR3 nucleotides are TGTGCCAGCAGCCGGACTATTCAAGAGACCCAGTACTTC. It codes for CASSRTIQETQYF.

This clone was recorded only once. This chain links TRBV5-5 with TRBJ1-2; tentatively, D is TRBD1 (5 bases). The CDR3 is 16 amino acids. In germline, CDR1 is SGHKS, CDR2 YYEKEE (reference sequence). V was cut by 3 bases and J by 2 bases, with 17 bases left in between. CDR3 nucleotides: TGTGCCAGCAGCTCCCGACTGGGGGGAGCAAACTATGGCTACACCTTC. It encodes CASSSRLGGANYGYTF. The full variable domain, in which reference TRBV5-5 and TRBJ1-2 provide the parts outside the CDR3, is DAGVTQSPTHLIKTRGQQVTLRCSPISGHKSVSWYQQVLGQGPQFIFQYYEKEERGRGNFPDRFSARQFPNYSSELNVNALLLGDSALYLCASSSRLGGANYGYTFGSGTRLTVV.

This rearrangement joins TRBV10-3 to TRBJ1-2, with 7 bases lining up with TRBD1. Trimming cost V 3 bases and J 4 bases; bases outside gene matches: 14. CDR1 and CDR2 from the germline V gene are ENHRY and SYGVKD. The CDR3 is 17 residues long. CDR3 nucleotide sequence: TGTGCCATCAGTGAACGCGGGACAGCGTCTTCTCTCTATGGCTACACCTTC. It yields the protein CAISERGTASSLYGYTF.

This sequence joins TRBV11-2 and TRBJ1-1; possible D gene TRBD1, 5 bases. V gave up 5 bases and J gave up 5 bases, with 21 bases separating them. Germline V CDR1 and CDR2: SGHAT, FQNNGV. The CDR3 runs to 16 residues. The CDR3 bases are TGTGCCAGCAGCGGAGGCCTCAGGGAGGGTAGGACTGAAGCTTTCTTT. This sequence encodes CASSGGLREGRTEAFF.

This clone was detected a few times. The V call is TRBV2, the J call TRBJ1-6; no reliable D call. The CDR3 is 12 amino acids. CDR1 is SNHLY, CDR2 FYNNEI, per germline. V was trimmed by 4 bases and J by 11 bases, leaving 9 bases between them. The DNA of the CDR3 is TGTGCCAGCAGTGTTGGTACGGCACCCCTCCACTTT. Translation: CASSVGTAPLHF.

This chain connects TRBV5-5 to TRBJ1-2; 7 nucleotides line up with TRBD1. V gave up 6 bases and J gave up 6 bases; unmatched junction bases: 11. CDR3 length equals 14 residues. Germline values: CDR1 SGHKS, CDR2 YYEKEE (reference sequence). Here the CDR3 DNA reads TGTGCCAGCACCCCTGCAGGGGGGCGCGATGGCTACACCTTC. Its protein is CASTPAGGRDGYTF.

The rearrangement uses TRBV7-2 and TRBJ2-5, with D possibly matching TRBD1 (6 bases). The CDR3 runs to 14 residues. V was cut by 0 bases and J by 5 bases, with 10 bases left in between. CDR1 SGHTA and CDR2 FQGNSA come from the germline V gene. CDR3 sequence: CASSLAPRGETQYF. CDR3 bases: TGTGCCAGCAGCTTAGCGCCTAGGGGGGAGACCCAGTACTTC.

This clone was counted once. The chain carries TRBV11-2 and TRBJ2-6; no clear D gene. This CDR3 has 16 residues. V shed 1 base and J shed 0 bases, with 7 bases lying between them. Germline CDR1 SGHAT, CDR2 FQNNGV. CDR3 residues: CASSLVPRSGANVLTF. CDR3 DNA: TGTGCCAGCAGCTTAGTCCCCCGCTCTGGGGCCAACGTCCTGACTTTC.

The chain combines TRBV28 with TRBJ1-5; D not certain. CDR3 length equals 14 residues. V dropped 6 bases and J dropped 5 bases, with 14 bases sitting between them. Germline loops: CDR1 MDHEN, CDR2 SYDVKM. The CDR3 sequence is CASSPLRVDQPQHF. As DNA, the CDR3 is TGTGCCAGCAGCCCCTTAAGGGTGGATCAGCCCCAGCATTTT.

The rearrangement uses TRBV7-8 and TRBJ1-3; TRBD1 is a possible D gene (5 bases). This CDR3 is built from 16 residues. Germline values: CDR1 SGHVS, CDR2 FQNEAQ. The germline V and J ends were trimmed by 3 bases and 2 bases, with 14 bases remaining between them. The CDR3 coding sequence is TGTGCCAGCAGCTTCATCGGGACGAAAACTGGAAACACCATATATTTT. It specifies CASSFIGTKTGNTIYF.

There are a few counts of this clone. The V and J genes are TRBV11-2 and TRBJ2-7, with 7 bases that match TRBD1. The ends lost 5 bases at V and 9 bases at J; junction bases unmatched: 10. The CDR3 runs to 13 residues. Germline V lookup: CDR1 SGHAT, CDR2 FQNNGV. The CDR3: CASSTGTAWGQYF. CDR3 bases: TGTGCCAGCAGCACCGGGACAGCCTGGGGGCAGTACTTC.

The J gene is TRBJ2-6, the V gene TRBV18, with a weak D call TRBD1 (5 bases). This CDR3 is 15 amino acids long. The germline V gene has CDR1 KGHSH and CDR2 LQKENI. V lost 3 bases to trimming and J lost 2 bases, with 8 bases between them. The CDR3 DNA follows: TGTGCCAGCTCACCCCAGGGCGCTGGGGCCAACGTCCTGACTTTC. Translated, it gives CASSPQGAGANVLTF.